The 3 T cell receptor beta chains presented below share a single source sample, sequenced in a study of T cell responses to AZD1222 COVID-19 vaccine. Data came from immunoSEQ multiplex PCR; TCRdb stores just in-frame clones and leaves some out. The sample contains 100,000 to 150,000 clones, approximately 90% of which appear only once. The sample was peripheral blood, taken on day 0 of AZD1222 vaccination. The receptors were sampled from an adult in good health.

This clone was seen a single time. The chain carries TRBV9 and TRBJ1-6, with 8 nucleotides matching TRBD1. The trim removed 3 bases at V and 9 bases at J, leaving 5 bases unmatched. CDR3 length: 14 residues. The germline CDR1 and CDR2 sequences are SGDLS and YYNGEE. The DNA for the CDR3 is TGTGCCAGCAGCGACGGGACAGGCGTTTCACCCCTCCACTTT. This gives the protein CASSDGTGVSPLHF. Drawing the rest from reference TRBV9 and TRBJ1-6, the complete variable domain is DSGVTQTPKHLITATGQRVTLRCSPRSGDLSVYWYQQSLDQGLQFLIQYYNGEERAKGNILERFSAQQFPDLHSELNLSSLELGDSALYFCASSDGTGVSPLHFGNGTRLTVT.

This clone was recorded only once. The chain has TRBV5-4 and TRBJ2-6; 8 bases agree with TRBD2. Germline V gene lookup returns CDR1 SGHNT and CDR2 YYREEE (reference sequence). The CDR3 totals 18 residues. The V segment lost 2 bases and the J segment 3 bases; nucleotides outside the gene matches: 10. The CDR3 nucleotides are TGTGCCAGCAGCTTAGCCCGGGGGGGTCTGAATGGGGCCAACGTCCTGACTTTC. The encoded protein is CASSLARGGLNGANVLTF. The full variable domain, completed using reference TRBV5-4 and TRBJ2-6, is ETGVTQSPTHLIKTRGQQVTLRCSSQSGHNTVSWYQQALGQGPQFIFQYYREEENGRGNFPPRFSGLQFPNYSSELNVNALELDDSALYLCASSLARGGLNGANVLTFGAGSRLTVL.

The V and J genes are TRBV27 and TRBJ1-1, with no clear D. V was trimmed by 5 bases and J by 0 bases, leaving 10 bases between them. The germline CDR1 and CDR2 sequences are MNHEY and SMNVEV (reference sequence). There are 14 residues in the CDR3. The DNA of the CDR3 is TGTGCCAGCAGTGTCGGACGGATGAACACTGAAGCTTTCTTT. Protein: CASSVGRMNTEAFF.